These T cell receptor beta chains were read from a single sample in a study of Ad26.COV2.S vaccination and SARS-CoV-2 variants. Profiling relied on immunoSEQ multiplex PCR, and the TCRdb table lists in-frame clones only, not all of them. Of roughly 240,000 clones listed, around nine tenths are singletons. The sequenced sample was peripheral blood, obtained in a trial of Ad26.COV2.S vaccine versus placebo. Source of these receptors: a person between 18 and 65 years old who received the Ad26.COV2.S COVID-19 vaccine or a placebo. CDR3s include the opening cysteine and the closing phenylalanine or tryptophan. The D gene is left open where the match is weak. The listing skips clone size in some rows; elsewhere it reads once, few, many or a size class.

TRBV11-3	-	-	TRBJ2-1	CASSLDKGLVSYNEQFF
TRBV19	-	-	TRBJ2-1	CASSRGGGPARYNEQFF
TRBV13	-	-	TRBJ2-1	CASSTRGSYENNEQFF
TRBV30	-	once	TRBJ1-1	CAWSAKMGRRTEAFF
TRBV27	-	few	TRBJ2-6	CASSARAANVLTF
TRBV4-3	-	-	TRBJ2-3	CASSQDRPGNTGWDTQYF
TRBV5-4	-	-	TRBJ1-1	CASSQVGLGTEAFF
TRBV6-2/TRBV6-3	TRBD1	-	TRBJ1-6	CASIYRRQGINSPLHF
TRBV7-3	-	-	TRBJ1-3	CASSRDPVPSGNTIYF
TRBV28	-	-	TRBJ2-5	CASSFPGLRETQYF
TRBV4-3	-	-	TRBJ2-2	CASSQMEGALNTGELFF
TRBV2	-	-	TRBJ1-3	CASSPPGSSSGNTIYF
TRBV4-1	TRBD1	once	TRBJ1-2	CASRPGTGIGYTF
TRBV19	-	-	TRBJ1-5	CASSIIGGGNQPQHF
TRBV6-2/TRBV6-3	-	many	TRBJ2-3	CASSTDVTDTQYF
TRBV6-1	TRBD2	-	TRBJ2-3	CASSQAGGLYGTDTQYF
TRBV7-9	TRBD1	-	TRBJ1-2	CASSITGGGYTF
TRBV5-4	TRBD2	-	TRBJ2-1	CASGTTGLAASEQFF
TRBV5-1	-	once	TRBJ2-2	CASSETQGDAGELFF
TRBV7-9	TRBD1	-	TRBJ2-7	CASSLADRGEQYF
TRBV6-6	-	-	TRBJ1-5	CASSYPVGGGYQPQHF
TRBV28	-	-	TRBJ2-1	CASRANNEQFF
TRBV18	-	once	TRBJ1-1	CASSPQGVDTEAFF
TRBV4-3	-	-	TRBJ2-3	CASSQVGASGTDTQYF
TRBV6-2/TRBV6-3	-	once	TRBJ2-5	CASSLGWGAETQYF
TRBV7-9	TRBD2	-	TRBJ2-1	CASSPSPSSGSSGNEQFF
TRBV24-1	TRBD1	-	TRBJ1-1	CATSEGGRTEAFF
TRBV15	TRBD2	-	TRBJ2-1	CATTGGSFHNEQFF
TRBV7-2	TRBD1	-	TRBJ2-7	CASSLTVGTGYYEQYF
TRBV11-2	TRBD1	-	TRBJ2-7	CASSITGGAFEQYF
TRBV21-1	-	-	TRBJ2-7	CASSSPGQALEQYF
TRBV18	-	-	TRBJ2-1	CASSRIAESSYNEQFF
TRBV4-1	TRBD1	-	TRBJ2-7	CASSQALLRDRGDEQYF
TRBV20-1	-	-	TRBJ2-1	CSVDRENEQFF
TRBV11-2	-	-	TRBJ2-5	CASSRLIRGLQETQYF
TRBV9	-	-	TRBJ2-2	CASSGTPANTGELFF
TRBV3-1/TRBV3-2	TRBD2	-	TRBJ2-7	CASSQDPRGLAGVEQYF
TRBV3-1/TRBV3-2	TRBD1	-	TRBJ2-7	CASSQSPRDRVYEQYF
TRBV24-1	-	-	TRBJ2-2	CATSDLGGRANTGELFF
TRBV19	-	-	TRBJ1-5	CASKIPQHF
TRBV25-1	-	-	TRBJ2-1	CASSEPGNNEQFF
TRBV4-3	-	-	TRBJ1-1	CASSQGQAGDSWRLGAEAFF
TRBV5-6	-	-	TRBJ1-1	CASSLASTNEAFF
TRBV10-3	-	-	TRBJ1-5	CAISESEWQPQHF
TRBV7-3	-	once	TRBJ2-7	CASSSGGGEQYF
TRBV3-1/TRBV3-2	-	-	TRBJ2-3	CASSQEPSTDTQYF
TRBV3-1/TRBV3-2	TRBD2	-	TRBJ2-7	CASQKLAGDYEQYF
TRBV7-2	-	few	TRBJ2-3	CASSLGFRLRDTQYF
TRBV13	-	-	TRBJ1-6	CASSLETDYNSPLHF
TRBV5-4	TRBD2	-	TRBJ2-7	CASSFGLAGDTYEQYF
TRBV6-5	TRBD1	-	TRBJ2-3	CASSLGQGARDTQYF
TRBV9	TRBD1	-	TRBJ1-4	CASSSRTGNGEKLFF
TRBV2	-	-	TRBJ2-2	CASSLHVGMNTGELFF
TRBV9	-	-	TRBJ1-4	CASSPGAFLGEKLFF
TRBV19	-	-	TRBJ1-6	CASSRMKTADFSPLHF